This T cell receptor (beta chain) was sequenced in a study of prognosis after radiotherapy for stage I lung cancer. Multiplex PCR, run in two rounds, amplified TCR beta CDR3 from genomic DNA. Specific primers for each TRBV and TRBJ gene were what first-round PCR used. TCRdb passed the multiplex PCR reads through MiXCR, listing each CDR3 protein once. The sample holds 11,000 to 15,000 distinct CDR3 sequences, 25% to 30% seen once. Overall study findings and caveats: Usage of the TRBV and TRBJ genes (in patients with versus without metastases) was reportedly different. It was not determined whether the expanded TCR clones were tumor-specific.

This CDR3 is built from 16 residues. In germline, CDR1 is MNHGY, CDR2 SAAAGT. Trimming stripped 9 bases from V and 3 bases from J, with 24 bases between. For this clonotype: Its antigen is as yet unknown. It is likely a read error: a sequence one base away is far more abundant.

The source was PBMCs, collected before or after stereotactic body radiation therapy (not recorded which). The J gene is TRBJ2-7, the V gene TRBV6-8; D remains ambiguous. The receptor was derived from a donor aged 50 or older with non-small cell lung cancer. Here the CDR3 reads CARRQPPTSSFYEQYF. The CDR3, as DNA: TGTGCCAGACGTCAGCCACCAACCTCCAGTTTCTACGAGCAGTACTTC.